Below are 18 T cell receptor beta chains sequenced from a single sample in a study of blood T cells in healthy people across ages. Primed by a sample-barcoded 5' primer and a J-beta primer mix, a second PCR proceeded for 7 to 11 cycles. TCRdb re-derived calls from the 5' RACE reads in MiXCR, one entry per CDR3 protein. The sample contains about 780,000 distinct CDR3 sequences, 60% to 80% of which appear only once. The source material was blood. The receptors originated from a young man in good health.

The gene calls are TRBV15 and TRBJ1-2; D remains unclear. Per the germline V gene, CDR1 is LNHNV and CDR2 is YYDKDF (reference sequence). V shed 0 bases and J shed 10 bases, with 9 bases lying between them. This CDR3 is built from 12 residues. The CDR3 DNA follows: TGTGCCACCAGCAGAGATCGAAGGGTCTACACCTTC. Residues: CATSRDRRVYTF.

The CDR3 spells CAIRAGSPYNEQFF. CDR3 in DNA: TGTGCCATCAGAGCAGGGAGTCCCTACAATGAGCAGTTCTTC. The genes are TRBV10-3 and TRBJ2-1, with D possibly called TRBD1 or TRBD2 (5 bases each). Germline V gene lookup returns CDR1 ENHRY and CDR2 SYGVKD. V was clipped by 6 bases and J by 2 bases, with 11 bases between them. The CDR3 has 14 amino acids.

A note on this clonotype: The junction shows a germline mismatch at one end, possibly a read error. The chain has TRBV5-4 and TRBJ1-6; possible D gene TRBD1, 5 bases. This CDR3 spans 13 amino acids. The germline gives CDR1 SGHNT, CDR2 YYREEE (reference sequence). The CDR3 reads CASNAGNNPPLHF. In nucleotides, the CDR3 is TGTGCCAGCAACGCAGGGAATAATCCACCCCTCCACTTT.

The genes are TRBV20-1 and TRBJ1-5; TRBD1 matches 7 bases. V lost 7 bases and J lost 0; bases outside the gene matches: 12. The CDR3 length is 16 residues. The germline V gene has CDR1 DFQATT and CDR2 SNEGSKA (reference sequence). The CDR3 loop reads CSGRTGGGDSNQPQHF. CDR3 coding DNA: TGCAGTGGACGGACAGGAGGGGGAGATAGCAATCAGCCCCAGCATTTT.

The chain carries TRBV20-1 and TRBJ2-7; 8 nucleotides match TRBD2. This CDR3 is 16 amino acids long. Germline lookup yields CDR1 DFQATT and CDR2 SNEGSKA (reference sequence). V lost 3 bases to trimming and J lost 5 bases; unmatched junction nucleotides: 15. The CDR3 nucleotides read TGCAGTGCTAGTTCCGGGGGGGCCTGGGACCTCGACGAGCAGTACTTC. Amino acids: CSASSGGAWDLDEQYF.

The V call is TRBV29-1, the J call TRBJ2-5; TRBD1 agrees at 7 bases. Matching the DNA end better, TRBJ2-7 makes the J call doubtful. The V gene's germline CDR1 is SQVTM and CDR2 ANQGSEA. This CDR3 is built from 14 residues. This CDR3 reads CSVEGGGLNYEQYF. The CDR3 bases are TGCAGCGTTGAAGGAGGGGGCCTGAATTACGAGCAGTACTTC.

In DNA, the CDR3 is TGCGCCAGCAGCATCGGGGCTGGGTTGTTTACAGATACGCAGTATTTT. Translating gives CASSIGAGLFTDTQYF. The chain is built from TRBV5-1 and TRBJ2-3, with D possibly called TRBD1 or TRBD2 (5 bases each). Trimming stripped 4 bases from V and 3 bases from J, with 18 bases between. This CDR3 contains 16 residues. In germline, CDR1 is SGHRS, CDR2 YFSETQ. Full variable domain (remainder filled in from reference TRBV5-1 and TRBJ2-3): KAGVTQTPRYLIKTRGQQVTLSCSPISGHRSVSWYQQTPGQGLQFLFEYFSETQRNKGNFPGRFSGRQFSNSRSEMNVSTLELGDSALYLCASSIGAGLFTDTQYFGPGTRLTVL.

This chain uses TRBV30 with TRBJ1-5, with 7 positions matching TRBD1. With 6 bases clipped from V and 0 bases from J, the junction kept 2 bases outside the gene matches. The CDR3 covers 13 residues. CDR1 is GTSNPN, CDR2 SVGIG, per germline (reference sequence). The CDR3 loop is CACGTASNQPQHF. CDR3 bases: TGTGCCTGCGGGACAGCTAGCAATCAGCCCCAGCATTTT.

V and J are TRBV20-1 and TRBJ2-7; 16 bases align to TRBD2. The V and J ends lost 4 bases and 1 base, in that order; junction bases with no gene match: 7. Germline loops: CDR1 DFQATT, CDR2 SNEGSKA (reference sequence). CDR3 length: 17 amino acids. This CDR3 reads CSATTGTSGGGSYEQYF. Written as DNA, the CDR3 is TGCAGTGCTACTACCGGGACTAGCGGGGGGGGGTCCTACGAGCAGTACTTC.

V gene TRBV7-2 combines with J gene TRBJ2-1; 8 nucleotides agree with TRBD2. From germline, CDR1 is SGHTA and CDR2 FQGNSA. J lost 4 bases, V lost 1 base, and 3 bases had no gene match. This CDR3 has 15 amino acids. The CDR3 loop is CASSLGGGYYNEQFF. The CDR3 bases are TGTGCCAGCAGCTTAGGCGGGGGGTATTACAATGAGCAGTTCTTC.

This clonotype has more than one count but fewer than ten. V and J are TRBV27 and TRBJ2-1; D is possibly TRBD2 (5 bases). The CDR3 spans 13 residues. V was pared by 5 bases and J by 7 bases, with 12 bases between. Germline V lookup: CDR1 MNHEY, CDR2 SMNVEV (reference sequence). CDR3 nucleotide sequence: TGTGCCAGCAGTAAGGCTAGCCGTAATGAGCAGTTCTTC. Residues: CASSKASRNEQFF.

This chain uses TRBV29-1 with TRBJ2-1, with TRBD2 matching over 10 bases. CDR3 length equals 13 residues. From germline, CDR1 is SQVTM and CDR2 ANQGSEA. The trim removed 5 bases at V and 8 bases at J, leaving 6 bases unmatched. CDR3 DNA: TGCAGCGTTCTAGCGGGAGCTACCCATGAGCAGTTCTTC. It translates to CSVLAGATHEQFF.

On this clonotype itself: Germline is not matched at one junction end, which may reflect a read error. The genes are TRBV10-3 and TRBJ2-2; tentatively, D is TRBD1 (5 bases). Germline V lookup: CDR1 ENHRY, CDR2 SYGVKD. The CDR3 is 17 residues long. The CDR3 protein is CVISDPQGRGNTGELFF. CDR3 coding DNA: TGTGTCATCAGTGACCCCCAGGGAAGAGGGAACACCGGGGAGCTGTTTTTT.

This clonotype showed up just a few times. This CDR3 reads CAISGSGAGNEQFF. Here the CDR3 DNA reads TGTGCCATCAGTGGGTCAGGGGCGGGGAATGAGCAGTTCTTC. The chain is built from TRBV10-3 and TRBJ2-1; possibly TRBD1 or TRBD2 for D (6 bases each). Per the germline V gene, CDR1 is ENHRY and CDR2 is SYGVKD. V was cut by 4 bases and J by 7 bases, with 14 bases left in between. The CDR3 is 14 amino acids.

This clonotype was detected only a few times. The chain links TRBV29-1 to TRBJ2-3, with 10 bases lining up with TRBD1. Germline loops: CDR1 SQVTM, CDR2 ANQGSEA. V trimming: 1 base; J trimming: 8 bases; junction bases outside the gene matches: 6. There are 14 residues in the CDR3. CDR3 sequence reads: CSVEAWDRGGTQYF. As DNA, the CDR3 is TGCAGCGTTGAAGCATGGGACAGGGGAGGTACGCAGTATTTT.

The chain joins TRBV29-1 to TRBJ2-4; 7 bases align to TRBD2. The J call may be wrong; the DNA end is better matched by TRBJ2-7. The CDR3 is made up of 14 amino acids. Germline loops: CDR1 SQVTM, CDR2 ANQGSEA. The CDR3 is CSAWGGFLTYEQYF. CDR3 coding DNA: TGCAGCGCCTGGGGGGGGTTTCTTACCTACGAGCAGTACTTC.

V and J are TRBV7-3 and TRBJ2-5; 11 bases agree with TRBD2. The CDR3 contains 16 residues. Per germline, CDR1 SGHTA and CDR2 FQGTGA. V shed 2 bases, J shed 5 bases, and the junction held 7 bases outside the gene matches. Here the CDR3 DNA reads TGTGCCAGCAGCTTAGGGTCTAGCGGGGGGTGGGAGACCCAGTACTTC. This codes for CASSLGSSGGWETQYF.

V and J are TRBV14 and TRBJ2-7; tentatively, D is TRBD1 (5 bases). This CDR3 is built from 16 residues. CDR1 is SGHDN and CDR2 is FVKESK in the germline V gene. The V gene lost 1 base and the J gene lost 2 bases, with 15 bases spanning the gap. The CDR3 here is CASSQGDRPNAYEQYF. CDR3 DNA: TGTGCCAGCAGCCAAGGAGACAGACCAAACGCCTACGAGCAGTACTTC.